The T cell receptor beta chain under discussion was sequenced for a study of spatial heterogeneity in lung cancer. The time point: sample taken at primary tumor resection. This clonotype has at least ten counts. This CDR3 region has 13 residues. Trimming at V came to 5 bases and at J to 7 bases, leaving 5 bases not matched to a gene. TCRdb re-analysed the 5' RACE reads in MiXCR, keeping a single row per CDR3 protein. The sample consists of 40,000 to 55,000 distinct CDR3 sequences, 6.8% of them appearing once. This chain joins TRBV12-3 or TRBV12-4 and TRBJ1-5, with 7 bases aligning to TRBD1. The input for sequencing was PBMCs, taken at surgery. The sequence was collected from a female donor with early-stage non-small cell lung cancer. Written as DNA, the CDR3 is TGTGCCAGCAGTAATCAGGGGGTACAGCCCCAGCATTTT. Translating gives CASSNQGVQPQHF.